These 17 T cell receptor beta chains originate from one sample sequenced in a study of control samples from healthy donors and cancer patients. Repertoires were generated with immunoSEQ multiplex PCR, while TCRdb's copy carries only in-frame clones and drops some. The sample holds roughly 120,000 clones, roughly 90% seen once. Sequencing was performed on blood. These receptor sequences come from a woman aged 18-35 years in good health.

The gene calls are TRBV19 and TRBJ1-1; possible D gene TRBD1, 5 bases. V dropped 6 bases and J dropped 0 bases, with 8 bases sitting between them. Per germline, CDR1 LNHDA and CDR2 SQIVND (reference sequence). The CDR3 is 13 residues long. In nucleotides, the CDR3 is TGTGCCAGTAGCACAGGTTTGAACACTGAAGCTTTCTTT. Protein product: CASSTGLNTEAFF.

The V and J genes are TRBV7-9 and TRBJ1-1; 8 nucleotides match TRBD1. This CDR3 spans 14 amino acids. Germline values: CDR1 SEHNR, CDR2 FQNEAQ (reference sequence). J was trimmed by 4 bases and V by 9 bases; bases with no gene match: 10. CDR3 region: CASTQGALGTEAFF. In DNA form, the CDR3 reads TGTGCCAGTACTCAGGGGGCCTTGGGCACTGAAGCTTTCTTT.

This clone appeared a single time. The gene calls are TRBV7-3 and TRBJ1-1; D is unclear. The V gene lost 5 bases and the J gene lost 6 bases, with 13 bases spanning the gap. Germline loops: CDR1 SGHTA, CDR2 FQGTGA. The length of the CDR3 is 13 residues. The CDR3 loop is CASSPRPDAEAFF. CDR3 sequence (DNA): TGTGCCAGCAGCCCGCGACCGGACGCTGAAGCTTTCTTT. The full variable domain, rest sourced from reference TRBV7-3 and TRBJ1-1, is GAGVSQTPSNKVTEKGKYVELRCDPISGHTALYWYRQSLGQGPEFLIYFQGTGAADDSGLPNDRFFAVRPEGSVSTLKIQRTERGDSAVYLCASSPRPDAEAFFGQGTRLTVV.

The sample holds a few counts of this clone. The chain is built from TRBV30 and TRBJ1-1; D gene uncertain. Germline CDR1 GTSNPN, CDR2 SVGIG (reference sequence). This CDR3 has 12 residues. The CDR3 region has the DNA TGTGCTTCCCGCTCGGGGAGGCTTGAAGCTTTCTTT. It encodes CASRSGRLEAFF.

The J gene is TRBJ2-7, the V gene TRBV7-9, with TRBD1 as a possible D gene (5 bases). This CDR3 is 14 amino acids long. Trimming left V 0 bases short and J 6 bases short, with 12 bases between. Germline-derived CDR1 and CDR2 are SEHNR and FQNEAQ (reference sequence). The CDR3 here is CASSLAIQGSEQYF. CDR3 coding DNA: TGTGCCAGCAGCTTAGCGATCCAGGGATCCGAGCAGTACTTC.

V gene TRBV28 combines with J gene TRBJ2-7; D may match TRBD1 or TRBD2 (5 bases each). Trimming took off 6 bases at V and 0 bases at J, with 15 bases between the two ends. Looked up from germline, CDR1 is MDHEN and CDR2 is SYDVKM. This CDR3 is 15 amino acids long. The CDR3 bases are TGTGCCAGCAGCACCGGGACCTTGGGCTCCTACGAGCAGTACTTC. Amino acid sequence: CASSTGTLGSYEQYF.

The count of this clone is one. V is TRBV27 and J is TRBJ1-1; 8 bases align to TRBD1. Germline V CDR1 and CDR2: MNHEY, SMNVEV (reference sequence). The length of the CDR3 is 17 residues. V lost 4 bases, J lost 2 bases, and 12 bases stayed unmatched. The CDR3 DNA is TGTGCCAGCAGTTCCAATCACAGGGGGTTCGGAAACACTGAAGCTTTCTTT. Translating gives CASSSNHRGFGNTEAFF.

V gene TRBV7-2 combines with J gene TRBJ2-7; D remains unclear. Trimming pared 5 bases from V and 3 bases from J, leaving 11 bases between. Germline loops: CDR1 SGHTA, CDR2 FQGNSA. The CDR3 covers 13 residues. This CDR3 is CASSQAGGYEQYF. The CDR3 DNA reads TGTGCCAGCAGCCAGGCAGGCGGCTACGAGCAGTACTTC.

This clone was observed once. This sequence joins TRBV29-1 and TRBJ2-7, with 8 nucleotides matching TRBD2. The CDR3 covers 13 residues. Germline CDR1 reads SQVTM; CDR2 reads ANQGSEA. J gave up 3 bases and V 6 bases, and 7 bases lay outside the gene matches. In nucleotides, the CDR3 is TGCAGCGTCGCTGTCGGGACTAGCTACGAGCAGTACTTC. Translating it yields CSVAVGTSYEQYF.

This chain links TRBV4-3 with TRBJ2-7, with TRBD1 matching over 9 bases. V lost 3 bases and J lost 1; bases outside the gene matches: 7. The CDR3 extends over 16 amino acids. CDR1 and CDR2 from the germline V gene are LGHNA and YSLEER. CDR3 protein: CASSHYPGQGSYEQYF. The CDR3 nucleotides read TGCGCCAGCAGCCACTACCCGGGACAGGGTTCCTACGAGCAGTACTTC.

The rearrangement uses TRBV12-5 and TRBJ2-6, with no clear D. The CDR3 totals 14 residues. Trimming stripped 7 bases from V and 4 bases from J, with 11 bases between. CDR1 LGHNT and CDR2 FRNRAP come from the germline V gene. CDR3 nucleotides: TGTGCTAGTGCTCAAAGGGTAGGGGCCAACGTCCTGACTTTC. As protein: CASAQRVGANVLTF. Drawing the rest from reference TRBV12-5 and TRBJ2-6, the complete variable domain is DARVTQTPRHKVTEMGQEVTMRCQPILGHNTVFWYRQTMMQGLELLAYFRNRAPLDDSGMPKDRFSAEMPDATLATLKIQPSEPRDSAVYFCASAQRVGANVLTFGAGSRLTVL.

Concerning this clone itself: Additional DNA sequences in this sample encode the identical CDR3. Written as DNA, the CDR3 is TGCAGTGCTAGCACGAACACTGAAGCTTTCTTT. Its translation: CSASTNTEAFF. V and J are TRBV20-1 and TRBJ1-1; no reliable D call. Per germline, CDR1 DFQATT and CDR2 SNEGSKA (reference sequence). This CDR3 spans 11 amino acids. V lost 3 bases to trimming and J lost 1 base, with 3 bases between them.

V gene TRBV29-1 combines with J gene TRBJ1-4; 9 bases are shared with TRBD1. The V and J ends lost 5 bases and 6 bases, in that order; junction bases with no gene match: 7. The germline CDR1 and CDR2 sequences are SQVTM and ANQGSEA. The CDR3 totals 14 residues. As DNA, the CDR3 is TGCAGCGTTTGGGGACAGGGAGGGGATGAAAAACTGTTTTTT. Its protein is CSVWGQGGDEKLFF.

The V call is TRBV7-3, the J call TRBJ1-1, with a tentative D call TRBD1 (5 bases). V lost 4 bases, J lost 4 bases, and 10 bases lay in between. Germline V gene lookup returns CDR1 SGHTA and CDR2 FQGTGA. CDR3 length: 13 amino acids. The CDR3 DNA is TGTGCCAGCAGCTCCGGGGGAGGCACTGAAGCTTTCTTT. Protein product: CASSSGGGTEAFF.

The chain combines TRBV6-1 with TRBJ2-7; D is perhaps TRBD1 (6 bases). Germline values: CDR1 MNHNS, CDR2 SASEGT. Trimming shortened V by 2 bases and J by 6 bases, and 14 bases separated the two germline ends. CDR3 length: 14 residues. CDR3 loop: CASSEWGQGPEQYF. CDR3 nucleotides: TGTGCCAGCAGTGAATGGGGGCAGGGGCCCGAGCAGTACTTC.

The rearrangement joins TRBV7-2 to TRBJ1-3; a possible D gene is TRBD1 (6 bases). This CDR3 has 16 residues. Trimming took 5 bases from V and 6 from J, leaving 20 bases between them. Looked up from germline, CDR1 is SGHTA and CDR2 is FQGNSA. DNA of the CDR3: TGTGCCAGCAGCCCCCAGCCTACAGGGCTGGAAAACACCATATATTTT. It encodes CASSPQPTGLENTIYF.

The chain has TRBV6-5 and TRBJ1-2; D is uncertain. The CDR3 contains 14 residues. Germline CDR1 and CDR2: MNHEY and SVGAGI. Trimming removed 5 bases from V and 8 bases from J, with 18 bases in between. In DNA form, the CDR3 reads TGTGCCAGCAGTAAGGCGAGAGCGGGTGGGGGCTACACCTTC. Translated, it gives CASSKARAGGGYTF.